Presented here are 26 T cell receptor beta chains from one specimen sequenced in a study of T cell repertoires in cytomegalovirus infection. TCRdb re-analysed the reads in MiXCR, keeping a single row per CDR3 protein. Seen here are 400,000 or so distinct CDR3 sequences, approximately 31% observed once, and the top ten hold 12% to 15%. The sequenced sample was PBMCs. All receptors derive from a human donor in good health (CMV status not recorded). Some clones in this sample may be carry-over from other donors' samples.

In the case of this clonotype: The CDR3 does not end in the conserved phenylalanine or tryptophan, so this is likely a read error. CDR3 in amino acids: CASSLMGEQLFC. CDR3 in DNA: TGTGCCAGCAGTTTAATGGGTGAACAACTGTTTTGT. The rearrangement joins TRBV12-3 or TRBV12-4 to TRBJ1-4; D remains ambiguous. This CDR3 is 12 amino acids long.

This clonotype came up a few times. The chain is built from TRBV7-9 and TRBJ1-2; no clear D. The CDR3 contains 13 residues. Germline V gene sequence: CDR1 SEHNR, CDR2 FQNEAQ (reference sequence). Trimming pared 1 base from V and 6 bases from J, leaving 9 bases between. CDR3 region: CASSLDLGHGYTF. CDR3 sequence (DNA): TGTGCCAGCAGCTTAGATTTGGGTCATGGCTACACCTTC.

J is TRBJ2-7 and V is TRBV4-1, with TRBD2 as a possible D gene (5 bases). The CDR3 has 13 residues. The V end lost 4 bases, the J end lost 5 bases, and 12 bases lay between the germline ends. The germline V gene has CDR1 MGHRA and CDR2 YSYEKL. The CDR3 here is CASSPTIRDEQYF. The CDR3 coding sequence is TGCGCCAGCAGCCCGACTATAAGGGACGAGCAGTACTTC.

This clonotype has a handful of counts. J is TRBJ1-5 and V is TRBV14; a weak D match, TRBD1 (5 bases). V was trimmed by 3 bases and J by 5 bases, leaving 11 bases between them. This CDR3 is 14 amino acids long. CDR1 and CDR2 from the germline V gene are SGHDN and FVKESK. CDR3 protein: CASSQQGTDQPQHF. The CDR3 nucleotides are TGTGCCAGCAGCCAGCAGGGAACGGATCAGCCCCAGCATTTT.

A note on this clonotype: This may stem from a read error, because a much larger clone lies one nucleotide away. The rearrangement uses TRBV7-2 and TRBJ2-7, with D possibly TRBD1 on 5 matching bases. Per the germline V gene, CDR1 is SGHTA and CDR2 is FQGNSA. This CDR3 is 12 amino acids long. The chain's CDR3 is CASSLTWGEQDF. The DNA of the CDR3 is TGTGCCAGCAGCTTGACCTGGGGCGAGCAGGACTTC. Drawing the rest from reference TRBV7-2 and TRBJ2-7, the complete variable domain is GAGVSQSPSNKVTEKGKDVELRCDPISGHTALYWYRQSLGQGLEFLIYFQGNSAPDKSGLPSDRFSAERTGGSVSTLTIQRTQQEDSAVYLCASSLTWGEQDFGPGTRLTVT.

V is TRBV6-1 and J is TRBJ2-6; D is uncertain. The ends were cut back, 2 bases at V and 1 base at J, with 18 bases in the middle. Germline V gene sequence: CDR1 MNHNS, CDR2 SASEGT. The CDR3 spans 19 residues. CDR3 nucleotides: TGTGCCAGCAGTGAACCAAGGGAACCCTTGGGATCTGGGGCCAACGTCCTGACTTTC. Translation: CASSEPREPLGSGANVLTF.

The chain joins TRBV10-3 to TRBJ2-5, with D maybe TRBD2 (6 bases). V lost 2 bases to trimming and J lost 5 bases, with 9 bases between them. Germline V gene lookup returns CDR1 ENHRY and CDR2 SYGVKD. This CDR3 has 13 amino acids. The CDR3 reads CAISETSIETQYF. The DNA of the CDR3 is TGTGCCATCAGTGAGACTAGCATTGAGACCCAGTACTTC.

This clonotype was seen repeatedly, ten times or more. The chain couples TRBV5-1 to TRBJ2-5, with no clear D. Germline CDR1 is SGHRS and CDR2 is YFSETQ. The CDR3 runs to 14 residues. Trimming shortened V by 0 bases and J by 2 bases, and 8 bases separated the two germline ends. Here the CDR3 reads CASSLADGQETQYF. CDR3 sequence (DNA): TGCGCCAGCAGCTTGGCCGACGGACAAGAGACCCAGTACTTC.

In its sample, this clonotype was seen a few times. The V call is TRBV7-6, the J call TRBJ2-3; 9 bases fit TRBD2. Trimming took 1 base from V and 3 from J; bases not matched to a gene: 5. Germline V gene sequence: CDR1 SGHVS, CDR2 FNYEAQ. The CDR3 is 16 amino acids. The CDR3, as DNA: TGTGCCAGCAGCTTAGGTGCTAGCGGGGTTACAGATACGCAGTATTTT. It translates to CASSLGASGVTDTQYF. Combining the CDR3 with reference TRBV7-6 and TRBJ2-3 gives the whole variable domain GAGVSQSPRYKVTKRGQDVALRCDPISGHVSLYWYRQALGQGPEFLTYFNYEAQQDKSGLPNDRFSAERPEGSISTLTIQRTEQRDSAMYRCASSLGASGVTDTQYFGPGTRLTVL.

The rearrangement uses TRBV28 and TRBJ1-1; 10 bases map to TRBD1. The J segment lost 5 bases and the V segment lost 7 bases, leaving 13 bases of the junction unmatched. The CDR3 is made up of 16 amino acids. Germline V CDR1 and CDR2: MDHEN, SYDVKM. CDR3 DNA: TGTGCCAGCAACTCATGGGGGGGACAGGGGTTGACTGAAGCTTTCTTT. It translates to CASNSWGGQGLTEAFF. Filled out from reference TRBV28 and TRBJ1-1, the complete variable domain reads DVKVTQSSRYLVKRTGEKVFLECVQDMDHENMFWYRQDPGLGLRLIYFSYDVKMKEKGDIPEGYSVSREKKERFSLILESASTNQTSMYLCASNSWGGQGLTEAFFGQGTRLTVV.

Of note for this clonotype: The conserved final phenylalanine or tryptophan is absent from the CDR3, which likely points to a read error. This chain joins TRBV7-8 and TRBJ1-4; 7 bases are shared with TRBD1. The germline V gene encodes CDR1 SGHVS and CDR2 FQNEAQ. The length of the CDR3 is 15 residues. The V gene end was trimmed by 2 bases and the J gene end by 8 bases; junction bases not matched to a gene: 8. CDR3 residues: CASSLLGQWGEKLFL. The CDR3 DNA follows: TGTGCCAGCAGCTTATTGGGACAGTGGGGAGAAAAACTGTTTTTG.

This clonotype was found a few times. The chain is built from TRBV6-6 and TRBJ1-6; no firm D call. This CDR3 is 14 amino acids long. V lost 7 bases, J lost 3 bases, and 10 bases lay in between. CDR1 MNHNY and CDR2 SVGAGI come from the germline V gene (reference sequence). This chain's CDR3 is CASTDTDYNSPLHF. The CDR3 coding sequence is TGTGCCAGCACCGACACTGACTATAATTCACCCCTCCACTTT.

Comments on this clonotype: The junction differs from germline at one of its ends, possibly a read error. The chain couples TRBV10-3 to TRBJ1-1; no reliable D call. Germline loops: CDR1 ENHRY, CDR2 SYGVKD. The CDR3 contains 12 residues. CDR3 residues: CAISENGVVAFF. The CDR3 DNA is TGTGCTATCAGTGAGAATGGAGTTGTTGCTTTCTTT.

This clonotype was observed at least ten times. This chain joins TRBV7-2 and TRBJ2-5, with TRBD2 identical over 10 bases. The CDR3 is made up of 16 amino acids. V was pared by 0 bases and J by 5 bases, with 6 bases of the junction left unmatched. Per germline, CDR1 SGHTA and CDR2 FQGNSA. The CDR3 region is CASSLASGGAVETQYF. CDR3 DNA sequence: TGTGCCAGCAGCTTAGCGAGCGGGGGGGCTGTTGAGACCCAGTACTTC.

Notes on this clonotype: Germline and junction disagree at one end, which may indicate a read error. The chain recombines TRBV9 with TRBJ1-2; D call uncertain. Germline V gene sequence: CDR1 SGDLS, CDR2 YYNGEE. This CDR3 region has 14 residues. In DNA form, the CDR3 reads TGTTCCAGCAGCCCCCGACCCCACGGGTATGGCTTCACCTTC. Protein: CSSSPRPHGYGFTF.

The chain is built from TRBV7-1 and TRBJ1-1; D unresolved. TRBV7-1 is an ORF, with its function uncertain. This CDR3 spans 16 amino acids. V lost 3 bases, J lost 0 bases, and 14 bases lay in between. CDR3 nucleotide sequence: TGTGCCAGCAGCTCTCGAACGGCCACCTTGAACACTGAAGCTTTCTTT. It is translated as CASSSRTATLNTEAFF.

This clonotype showed up many times. The chain combines TRBV4-1 with TRBJ2-7, with TRBD1 as a possible D gene (5 bases). Germline V gene data show CDR1 as MGHRA and CDR2 as YSYEKL. This CDR3 comprises 18 residues. Between the trimmed V and J ends, which lost 2 bases and 4 bases, there was a span of 24 bases. The CDR3 loop is CASSQIVSWRTGAYEQYF. For the CDR3, the DNA is TGCGCCAGCAGCCAAATCGTTTCTTGGAGAACTGGGGCTTACGAGCAGTACTTC.

As concerns this clonotype: One end of the junction does not line up with germline, which may come from a read error. This chain joins TRBV27 and TRBJ2-3, with 9 bases identical to TRBD1. CDR1 is MNHEY, CDR2 SMNVEV, per germline (reference sequence). This CDR3 comprises 14 residues. CDR3: CSSTRDRVSDTQYF. The CDR3 DNA reads as TGTTCCAGCACCAGGGACAGGGTCTCGGATACGCAGTATTTT.

The rearrangement joins TRBV10-2 to TRBJ2-5, with D tentatively TRBD1 (6 bases). Trimming shortened V by 6 bases and J by 14 bases, and 25 bases separated the two germline ends. CDR1 and CDR2 (germline): WSHSY, SAAADI. This CDR3 region has 14 residues. This CDR3 reads CASSPGTLQETDYF. CDR3 DNA sequence: TGCGCCAGCAGCCCCGGGACATTACAAGAGACCGATTACTTC.

This clonotype showed up just a few times. The V call is TRBV14, the J call TRBJ1-1, with 8 bases matching TRBD1. V was clipped by 4 bases and J by 3 bases; unmatched bases: 16. This CDR3 has 18 amino acids. CDR1 and CDR2 (germline): SGHDN, FVKESK. The CDR3 protein is CASSPWGTGYVEDTEAFF. The CDR3 DNA follows: TGTGCCAGCAGCCCTTGGGGGACAGGCTACGTGGAGGACACTGAAGCTTTCTTT.

The chain uses TRBV5-1 and TRBJ2-3, with D tentatively TRBD2 (5 bases). V lost 0 bases, J lost 3 bases, and 14 bases lay in between. The CDR3 consists of 16 residues. The germline V gene encodes CDR1 SGHRS and CDR2 YFSETQ. CDR3 loop: CASSLVMGDGTDTQYF. The CDR3 DNA reads TGCGCCAGCAGCTTGGTGATGGGAGATGGGACAGATACGCAGTATTTT.

The chain carries TRBV19 and TRBJ2-4; 9 bases align to TRBD1. Germline V gene lookup returns CDR1 LNHDA and CDR2 SQIVND (reference sequence). Trimming removed 9 bases from V and 7 bases from J; junction bases left unmatched: 7. This CDR3 is 13 amino acids long. The CDR3 DNA reads as TGTGCCAGCAGCATAACAGGGGGCAACATTCAGTACTTC. It is translated as CASSITGGNIQYF.

This clonotype was picked up many times. The chain uses TRBV4-3 and TRBJ2-4; D is unresolved. Germline CDR1 and CDR2: LGHNA and YSLEER. V lost 2 bases and J lost 0, with 11 bases in between. The CDR3 extends over 16 amino acids. CDR3 nucleotides: TGCGCCAGCAGCCAATCCCGCCATCTAGCCAAAAACATTCAGTACTTC. It specifies CASSQSRHLAKNIQYF.

This clonotype was detected ten times or more. This chain connects TRBV7-9 to TRBJ1-4, with D tentatively TRBD1 (5 bases). CDR1 is SEHNR, CDR2 FQNEAQ, per germline (reference sequence). The germline V and J ends were trimmed by 5 bases and 7 bases, with 17 bases remaining between them. The CDR3 consists of 15 residues. The CDR3 is CASSPGTPRGEKLFF. The CDR3 region has the DNA TGTGCCAGCAGCCCTGGGACGCCCCGGGGTGAAAAACTGTTTTTT.

This clonotype was picked up a small number of times. This rearrangement joins TRBV6-1 to TRBJ2-3; TRBD1 aligns across 9 bases. Germline CDR1 and CDR2: MNHNS and SASEGT. The V and J ends lost 4 bases and 0 bases, in that order; junction bases with no gene match: 2. This CDR3 contains 15 residues. The CDR3 nucleotides read TGTGCCAGCAGTGCCGGGACAGGGAGCACAGATACGCAGTATTTT. This sequence encodes CASSAGTGSTDTQYF.

This clonotype has at least ten counts. This chain links TRBV7-2 with TRBJ2-7; 9 bases are shared with TRBD2. Per germline, CDR1 SGHTA and CDR2 FQGNSA. This CDR3 has 15 amino acids. The V gene end was trimmed by 2 bases and the J gene end by 2 bases; junction bases not matched to a gene: 4. CDR3 amino acids: CASSLTSGSAYEQYF. In DNA, the CDR3 is TGTGCCAGCAGCTTAACTAGCGGGTCCGCCTACGAGCAGTACTTC.